This T cell receptor beta chain was found in a study of multiple sclerosis patients with progressive multifocal leukoencephalopathy. Germline assignment: CDR1 MGHRA and CDR2 YSYEKL. The CDR3 loop spans 16 amino acids. With 0 bases clipped from V and 9 bases from J, the junction kept 10 bases outside the gene matches. Generated by immunoSEQ multiplex PCR, the TCRdb table keeps only in-frame clones and is missing some. The table shows about 32,000 clones, with 80% to 95% occurring only once. General study points: TRBV and TRBJ usage showed no common pattern when PML developed.

Notes on this clone: As yet, its antigen is unknown.

Time point defined: before natalizumab initiation. The receptor was derived from a man younger than 45 with multiple sclerosis. The sequenced material came from PBMCs. V is TRBV4-1 and J is TRBJ2-1; 8 bases align to TRBD1. The CDR3 DNA follows: TGCGCCAGCAGCCAAGATGGAGGACAGGGAAAAGGTGAGCAGTTCTTC. It translates to CASSQDGGQGKGEQFF.